This T cell receptor (beta chain) was sequenced during a study of T cells in Graves' hyperthyroidism and ophthalmopathy. Study-wide results and caveats: Ophthalmopathy, which appeared later, was predicted by the model a median around 6.9 months before onset. Most clonotypes expanded in the thyroid (above 0.001) were also present in blood.

TCR beta CDR3 regions were amplified from RNA transcripts. HTBI primers were the set used in a first-round RT-PCR of the TCR CDR3. TCRdb reanalysed the multiplex PCR reads using MiXCR and keeps one entry per CDR3 protein. This sample has about half a million distinct CDR3 sequences, with under 25% found just once. This clonotype was recorded at least ten times. As yet, its antigen is unknown. Enrolled ophthalmopathy patients presented with a Clinical Activity Score of at least 3, a NOSPECS grade of at least 4, and disease duration under 3 months. CDR1 SGHTA and CDR2 FQGNSA come from the germline V gene. Trimming removed 1 base at V and 3 bases at J, with 9 bases between. The CDR3 has 14 amino acids.

The source material was blood. This TCR was sampled from an older woman with Graves' ophthalmopathy. The rearrangement links TRBV7-2 to TRBJ2-5; the D is unclear. This CDR3 reads CASSLGGLEETQYF. CDR3 DNA: TGTGCCAGCAGCTTAGGTGGCCTCGAAGAGACCCAGTACTTC.